This paragraph covers one T cell receptor beta chain sequence. The target antigen is unknown. Assay: immunoSEQ multiplex PCR; the TCRdb copy retains only in-frame clones and omits some. Of 40,000 to 50,000 clones listed, 70% to 85% were seen once; the top ten hold 2.9%. The data stem from a study of vaccination effects on CD4 cells after COVID-19. Study-level points and caveats: Healthy vaccinees showed cross-reactivity with common cold coronaviruses in only 1 of 255 vaccine-induced clones.

Sequencing in the ViraFEST assay came after antigen-specific CD4+ T cells had been expanded with viral peptide pools, which were used to stimulate PBMC. At the end of nine to ten days of culture, CD4+ T cells were isolated. Absence of prior SARS-CoV-2 infection characterized the vaccine recipients, who showed negative nucleocapsid antibodies. For each well, about 2 million PBMC were cultured with 10 IU/ml IL-2 and about 11 ug/ml peptides. Germline V gene sequence: CDR1 LNHDA, CDR2 SQIVND (reference sequence). V was clipped by 3 bases and J by 9 bases, with 15 bases between them. The CDR3 spans 15 residues.

The gene calls are TRBV19 and TRBJ1-6; possible D gene TRBD1, 6 bases. The sequence came from a human donor who received a COVID-19 vaccine. The source material was CD4+ T cells from PBMCs cultured with HCoV-NL63 spike peptides, sampled before COVID-19 vaccination. DNA of the CDR3: TGTGCCAGTAGTATTCAGGTCGCAGGGGCTTCACCCCTCCACTTT. Amino acids: CASSIQVAGASPLHF.